This TCR beta chain was sequenced for a study of PD-1 blockade in classical Hodgkin lymphoma. The germline CDR1 and CDR2 sequences are LNHNV and YYDKDF (reference sequence). Between the trimmed V and J ends, which lost 0 bases and 7 bases, there was a span of 13 bases. The CDR3 has 14 residues. Time point: cycle 4 day 1 (C4D1), after 5 to 7 weeks of nivolumab. Each and every patient relapsed after autologous stem cell transplantation, and patients got differing brentuximab vedotin exposure. Isolation of CD4+ T cells from thawed PBMCs was performed by magnetic negative selection. Sequencing was performed with immunoSEQ multiplex PCR; in TCRdb, only in-frame clones are kept and a portion is missing. This table has more than 10,000 clones, roughly 90% appearing once. General study results and limits: Causes of the repertoire differences remain undefined, possibly disease activity or prior therapy. It was among complete responders that baseline diversity resembled that of newly diagnosed patients. Relapsed/refractory patients reportedly had the lowest baseline TCR diversity, below newly diagnosed patients, who were below healthy donors.

Comments on this clone: The target antigen is unknown.

The TCR comes from a human donor with classical Hodgkin lymphoma. The gene calls are TRBV15 and TRBJ2-7; no reliable D call. The sequenced sample was CD4+ T cells from blood, obtained before the fourth cycle of nivolumab. The CDR3 sequence: CATSRDREYVEQYF. CDR3 sequence (DNA): TGTGCCACCAGCAGAGACCGAGAGTACGTGGAGCAGTACTTC.